These 3 T cell receptor beta chains were all obtained from the same sample, sequenced in a study of beta chain features in type 1 diabetes. TCRB transcripts that were expressed got sequenced, as all of the isolated RNA had been reverse transcribed. Sequencing used immunoSEQ multiplex PCR; TCRdb keeps in-frame clones, though not all of them. The sample has fewer than 250,000 clones, under 70% seen once. The material sequenced was naive CD4+ T cells from blood. Every receptor here comes from a man younger than 40 in good health.

The chain has TRBV15 and TRBJ1-2; tentatively, D is TRBD1 (5 bases). V shed 0 bases and J shed 8 bases, with 19 bases lying between them. This CDR3 comprises 16 residues. Germline CDR1 is LNHNV and CDR2 is YYDKDF (reference sequence). The CDR3 protein is CATSRDSRALQNGYTF. The CDR3 DNA follows: TGTGCCACCAGCAGAGATTCCAGGGCGCTTCAAAACGGCTACACCTTC.

The chain carries TRBV29-1 and TRBJ1-2, with 7 bases aligning to TRBD1. Germline loops: CDR1 SQVTM, CDR2 ANQGSEA. V lost 7 bases to trimming and J lost 3 bases; unmatched junction nucleotides: 8. CDR3 length: 13 residues. DNA of the CDR3: TGCAGCGCCGCGACAGGGTCTTACTATGGCTACACCTTC. Protein sequence: CSAATGSYYGYTF.

The table lists this clone with a few counts. The chain links TRBV7-2 to TRBJ1-1; no definite D call. This CDR3 has 15 residues. V was shortened by 5 bases and J by 5 bases, with 18 bases between the two germline ends. Per the germline V gene, CDR1 is SGHTA and CDR2 is FQGNSA. The CDR3 sequence: CASSQAPAPQTEAFF. The CDR3 coding sequence is TGTGCCAGCAGCCAAGCGCCGGCCCCCCAAACTGAAGCTTTCTTT.